This T cell receptor (beta chain) emerged from a study of memory CD4+ T cells and cytomegalovirus serostatus. V gave up 5 bases and J gave up 9 bases, with 19 bases separating them. The CDR3 length is 14 residues. Germline loops: CDR1 LNHDA, CDR2 SQIVND (reference sequence). Under the authors' procedure: Out-of-frame sequences were removed, leaving around 2.2 million distinct TCRbeta sequences. Generated by immunoSEQ multiplex PCR, the TCRdb table keeps only in-frame clones and is missing some. The V and J calls and clone size were taken over from that table, and D and trimming were inferred from the DNA. The table has around 76,000 clones, around 82% seen once. Single viable CD3+CD4+CD8-CD45RO+ cells were sorted as the memory CD4+ T cells.

The rearrangement joins TRBV19 to TRBJ1-2; D unclear. The TCR sequence derives from an adult in good health and CMV-seropositive. The sample taken for sequencing was memory CD4+ T cells from blood. The CDR3 DNA reads as TGTGCCAGTAGTCCCCCGGGCGACCCTGGGAGCTACACCTTC. It encodes CASSPPGDPGSYTF. The full variable domain, its missing parts supplied by reference TRBV19 and TRBJ1-2, is DGGITQSPKYLFRKEGQNVTLSCEQNLNHDAMYWYRQDPGQGLRLIYYSQIVNDFQKGDIAEGYSVSREKKESFPLTVTSAQKNPTAFYLCASSPPGDPGSYTFGSGTRLTVV.